This record looks at one T cell receptor (beta chain) sequence and its context. Its antigen is still unknown. The data originate from a study of graft-versus-host responses after intestinal transplantation. About the study: For two to four years after anti-thymocyte globulin induction, all recipients took tacrolimus and steroids. Broader study findings: High graft-versus-host to host-versus-graft T cell clonal ratios marked allografts of patients with graft-donor macrochimerism. HvG clone declines early post-transplant were associated with peak circulating GvH levels.

The CDR3 has 17 residues. Trimming left V 0 bases short and J 2 bases short, with 15 bases between. Per germline, CDR1 SGHVS and CDR2 FNYEAQ. TCRdb keeps only in-frame clones here, not all; method: immunoSEQ multiplex PCR. The sample yields approximately 75,000 clones, about 94% seen once. The sequence was collected from a human donor who received an intestinal transplant. V gene TRBV7-6 combines with J gene TRBJ2-3, with D possibly matching TRBD2 (5 bases). The sample in question was unstimulated CD8+ T cells sorted from spleen or lymph node cells, obtained before intestinal transplant. CDR3: CASSLADGWRATDTQYF. The CDR3 bases are TGTGCCAGCAGCTTAGCAGACGGGTGGCGGGCCACAGATACGCAGTATTTT.